Following are 28 T cell receptor beta chains from one sample sequenced in a study of blood T cell repertoires in COVID-19. Only in-frame clones appear in the TCRdb table, and some are missing; sequencing was by immunoSEQ multiplex PCR. The table has some 150,000 clones, 80% seen once. Material for sequencing was peripheral blood. Source of these receptors: a man between 60 and 70 years old with active or convalescent COVID-19.

The chain's CDR3 is CASSPPPTSGGETQYF. CDR3 in DNA: TGTGCCAGCAGCCCACCCCCCACTAGCGGCGGGGAGACCCAGTACTTC. This chain links TRBV5-4 with TRBJ2-5, with TRBD2 matching 8 bases. Trimming at V came to 4 bases and at J to 5 bases, leaving 13 bases not matched to a gene. This CDR3 comprises 16 residues. Germline CDR1 and CDR2: SGHNT and YYREEE (reference sequence).

The V gene is TRBV12-3 or TRBV12-4, the J gene TRBJ1-5; possibly TRBD1 for D (5 bases). V lost 3 bases and J lost 7, with 7 bases in between. This CDR3 is built from 12 residues. The chain's CDR3 is CASSLWGQPQHF. CDR3 coding DNA: TGTGCCAGCAGTTTGTGGGGCCAGCCCCAGCATTTT.

The chain carries TRBV2 and TRBJ2-3; 9 bases line up with TRBD2. The CDR3 runs 17 residues. The V segment lost 4 bases and the J segment 2 bases; nucleotides outside the gene matches: 10. CDR1 and CDR2 from the germline V gene are SNHLY and FYNNEI. The CDR3 here is CASSGVTSGRYTDTQYF. The CDR3 nucleotides are TGTGCCAGCAGTGGTGTGACTAGCGGCCGATACACAGATACGCAGTATTTT.

This rearrangement joins TRBV4-3 to TRBJ2-3, with D maybe TRBD1 (5 bases). Germline lookup yields CDR1 LGHNA and CDR2 YSLEER. V gave up 1 base and J gave up 2 bases, with 10 bases separating them. The CDR3 totals 15 residues. CDR3 in DNA: TGCGCCAGCAGCCAAGGGGGCAGCTCCACAGATACGCAGTATTTT. Translating gives CASSQGGSSTDTQYF.

The chain uses TRBV10-3 and TRBJ1-4; D unresolved. The CDR3 sequence is 18 residues long. Germline lookup yields CDR1 ENHRY and CDR2 SYGVKD. The V and J ends lost 0 bases and 0 bases respectively, with 14 bases between them. This CDR3 is CAISESRAAVATNEKLFF. DNA for the CDR3: TGTGCCATCAGTGAGTCGAGGGCCGCCGTTGCAACTAATGAAAAACTGTTTTTT.

This clone has more than one count but fewer than ten. J is TRBJ2-7 and V is TRBV19; 12 nucleotides line up with TRBD1. The CDR3 spans 15 residues. The trim removed 5 bases at V and 5 bases at J, leaving 7 bases unmatched. Germline-derived CDR1 and CDR2 are LNHDA and SQIVND (reference sequence). CDR3 bases: TGTGCCAGTAGTCTAACCGGGACAGGGGGCAACGAGCAGTACTTC. Residues: CASSLTGTGGNEQYF.

V usage is TRBV27 and J usage is TRBJ2-2; D is possibly TRBD2 (6 bases). Trimming took 5 bases from V and 5 from J, leaving 12 bases between them. CDR3 length equals 14 residues. Germline lookup yields CDR1 MNHEY and CDR2 SMNVEV (reference sequence). CDR3 sequence reads: CASSKNRGTGELFF. For the CDR3, the DNA is TGTGCCAGCAGTAAAAACCGGGGGACCGGGGAGCTGTTTTTT.

The rearrangement uses TRBV7-3 and TRBJ2-7; TRBD1 matches at 8 bases. Germline trimming cut 5 bases from V and 7 bases from J; bases unmatched to any gene: 7. Germline V gene lookup returns CDR1 SGHTA and CDR2 FQGTGA. The CDR3 runs to 13 residues. The CDR3 protein is CASSKDRDEEQYF. CDR3 coding DNA: TGTGCCAGCAGCAAGGACAGGGATGAAGAGCAGTACTTC.

J is TRBJ1-5 and V is TRBV7-2; D remains unclear. The CDR3 totals 15 residues. Germline V gene data show CDR1 as SGHTA and CDR2 as FQGNSA. Trimming removed 3 bases from V and 5 bases from J, with 14 bases in between. CDR3 sequence: CASSFRVGADQPQHF. CDR3 nucleotides: TGTGCCAGCAGCTTTAGGGTAGGAGCGGATCAGCCCCAGCATTTT.

The CDR3 coding sequence is TGTGCCAGCAGTAGACTAGCGGGAGAGCCCGGGGAGCTGTTTTTT. Amino acids: CASSRLAGEPGELFF. The V and J genes are TRBV6-5 and TRBJ2-2; the match to TRBD2 covers 12 bases. CDR1 and CDR2 from the germline V gene are MNHEY and SVGAGI. The trim removed 5 bases at V and 6 bases at J, leaving 4 bases unmatched. This CDR3 region has 15 residues.

The V call is TRBV7-3, the J call TRBJ2-5; TRBD2 is a possible D gene (5 bases). Per germline, CDR1 SGHTA and CDR2 FQGTGA. V lost 7 bases to trimming and J lost 1 base, with 16 bases between them. The CDR3 contains 15 residues. The CDR3 here is CASTKGSGFQETQYF. CDR3 sequence (DNA): TGTGCCAGCACCAAAGGGAGTGGATTCCAAGAGACCCAGTACTTC.

To note about this clone: Different DNA sequences within this sample yield the same CDR3. The V call is TRBV5-4, the J call TRBJ2-7, with 8 positions matching TRBD1. Germline values: CDR1 SGHNT, CDR2 YYREEE (reference sequence). CDR3 length: 15 residues. V trimming: 0 bases; J trimming: 0 bases; junction bases outside the gene matches: 2. The CDR3 DNA sequence: TGTGCCAGCAGCTTGGTCGGACAGGGCTCCTACGAGCAGTACTTC. It specifies CASSLVGQGSYEQYF.

V is TRBV7-9 and J is TRBJ1-5, with 9 bases fitting TRBD1. Trimming took 2 bases from V and 4 from J; bases not matched to a gene: 3. Looked up from germline, CDR1 is SEHNR and CDR2 is FQNEAQ (reference sequence). This CDR3 has 15 amino acids. The CDR3 DNA is TGTGCCAGCAGCTTACCGGGACAGGGAAATCAGCCCCAGCATTTT. It specifies CASSLPGQGNQPQHF.

This clone occurred once. The identical CDR3 is also encoded by other nucleotide sequences in the sample. This sequence joins TRBV5-4 and TRBJ2-3, with 13 bases that match TRBD2. The CDR3 extends over 16 amino acids. V was clipped by 4 bases and J by 6 bases; unmatched bases: 8. CDR1 and CDR2 (germline): SGHNT, YYREEE (reference sequence). CDR3 sequence reads: CASSLWTSGSGDTQYF. CDR3 in DNA: TGTGCCAGCAGCCTATGGACTAGCGGGAGTGGGGATACGCAGTATTTT.

The DNA for the CDR3 is TGTGCCAGTACTCAACACGTTTGGGGCCAGGGGAATCAGCCCCAGCATTTT. This translates into CASTQHVWGQGNQPQHF. This chain links TRBV19 with TRBJ1-5; perhaps TRBD1 as D (6 bases). V lost 7 bases and J 4 bases, leaving 23 bases between the germline ends. This CDR3 comprises 17 residues. CDR1 LNHDA and CDR2 SQIVND come from the germline V gene (reference sequence).

This clone came up once. The chain couples TRBV6-2 or TRBV6-3 to TRBJ2-1; TRBD2 matches at 9 bases. The junction had 3 bases not matched to a gene; V was cut back by 0 bases and J by 6 bases. The CDR3 spans 15 residues. CDR1 and CDR2 from the germline V gene are MNHEY and SVGEGT. CDR3 protein: CASSYSGGRANEQFF. CDR3 sequence (DNA): TGTGCCAGCAGTTACTCCGGCGGGAGGGCCAATGAGCAGTTCTTC.

The genes are TRBV27 and TRBJ2-6; 8 positions match TRBD2. The CDR3 is 16 amino acids. Per the germline V gene, CDR1 is MNHEY and CDR2 is SMNVEV (reference sequence). V shed 3 bases and J 2 bases; nucleotides not matched to a gene: 3. CDR3 bases: TGTGCCAGCAGTTTGACGGGGGGGGCTGGGGCCAACGTCCTGACTTTC. This gives the protein CASSLTGGAGANVLTF. Complete variable domain (other parts from reference TRBV27 and TRBJ2-6): EAQVTQNPRYLITVTGKKLTVTCSQNMNHEYMSWYRQDPGLGLRQIYYSMNVEVTDKGDVPEGYKVSRKEKRNFPLILESPSPNQTSLYFCASSLTGGAGANVLTFGAGSRLTVL.

This chain links TRBV24-1 with TRBJ2-1; 9 bases are a match to TRBD2. The CDR3 covers 15 residues. V trimming: 6 bases; J trimming: 5 bases; junction bases outside the gene matches: 7. Per germline, CDR1 KGHDR and CDR2 SFDVKD. CDR3 in amino acids: CATSSLAGVNNEQFF. The CDR3 DNA reads as TGTGCCACCAGTTCCTTAGCGGGAGTTAACAATGAGCAGTTCTTC.

Only a few counts were recorded for this clone. The J gene is TRBJ1-2, the V gene TRBV29-1, with a tentative D call TRBD1 (6 bases). V gave up 7 bases and J gave up 8 bases, with 17 bases separating them. CDR3 length: 12 amino acids. Germline CDR1 is SQVTM and CDR2 is ANQGSEA. This chain's CDR3 is CSATTGGGGYTF. The DNA of the CDR3 is TGCAGCGCAACCACGGGGGGCGGCGGCTACACCTTC. The full variable domain, with the rest looked up from reference TRBV29-1 and TRBJ1-2, is SAVISQKPSRDICQRGTSLTIQCQVDSQVTMMFWYRQQPGQSLTLIATANQGSEATYESGFVIDKFPISRPNLTFSTLTVSNMSPEDSSIYLCSATTGGGGYTFGSGTRLTVV.

J is TRBJ2-5 and V is TRBV18, with D perhaps matching TRBD2 (5 bases). Trimming removed 0 bases at V and 5 bases at J, with 22 bases between. The CDR3 contains 18 residues. Per the germline V gene, CDR1 is KGHSH and CDR2 is LQKENI. DNA for the CDR3: TGTGCCAGCTCACCACCGACTACCCAAGCCACGGAAAGTGAGACCCAGTACTTC. Translation gives CASSPPTTQATESETQYF.

About this clone: Other DNA sequences within the sample encode an identical CDR3. CDR3 nucleotides: TGTGCCAGCTCACCGGGACAGGGGAACACTGAAGCTTTCTTT. Amino acid sequence: CASSPGQGNTEAFF. The rearrangement joins TRBV18 to TRBJ1-1, with 9 bases fitting TRBD1. Germline CDR1 reads KGHSH; CDR2 reads LQKENI. This CDR3 has 14 amino acids. The V segment lost 3 bases and the J segment 1 base; nucleotides outside the gene matches: 0.

The V call is TRBV5-1, the J call TRBJ2-6; D gene ambiguous. Trimming cost V 4 bases and J 0 bases, with 5 bases left between them. The CDR3 sequence is 14 residues long. Looked up from germline, CDR1 is SGHRS and CDR2 is YFSETQ. In nucleotides, the CDR3 is TGCGCCAGCAGCCCGGGCTCTGGGGCCAACGTCCTGACTTTC. Amino acids: CASSPGSGANVLTF.

This chain uses TRBV6-6 with TRBJ2-5; 13 bases are shared with TRBD2. The trim removed 5 bases at V and 5 bases at J, leaving 14 bases unmatched. This CDR3 has 18 residues. The V gene's germline CDR1 is MNHNY and CDR2 SVGAGI (reference sequence). The CDR3 reads CASSRTTSGRAMGETQYF. In nucleotides, the CDR3 is TGTGCCAGCAGTCGAACCACTAGCGGGAGGGCCATGGGTGAGACCCAGTACTTC.

The V call is TRBV3-1 (or the pseudogene TRBV3-2), the J call TRBJ1-2, with 9 bases aligning to TRBD1. This CDR3 has 15 amino acids. The germline CDR1 and CDR2 sequences are LGHDT and YNNKEL (reference sequence). Trimming cost V 2 bases and J 1 base; bases outside gene matches: 2. This CDR3 reads CASSQQTGGNYGYTF. CDR3 coding DNA: TGTGCCAGCAGCCAACAGACAGGGGGTAACTATGGCTACACCTTC.

The rearrangement uses TRBV24-1 and TRBJ2-5; D is possibly TRBD1 (7 bases). Germline assignment: CDR1 KGHDR and CDR2 SFDVKD. Between the trimmed V and J ends, which lost 1 base and 2 bases, there was a span of 13 bases. The CDR3 sequence is 16 residues long. The CDR3 coding sequence is TGTGCCACCAGTGATTTTTTCCAGGGGGGACAAGAGACCCAGTACTTC. This sequence encodes CATSDFFQGGQETQYF.

This chain connects TRBV6-5 to TRBJ1-2; 7 nucleotides agree with TRBD1. The trim removed 5 bases at V and 0 bases at J, leaving 3 bases unmatched. The CDR3 sequence is 14 residues long. Germline loops: CDR1 MNHEY, CDR2 SVGAGI. The CDR3 is CASSRDSANYGYTF. The CDR3 nucleotides read TGTGCCAGCAGTAGGGACAGCGCTAACTATGGCTACACCTTC.

CDR3 sequence reads: CASSYSMGQGSYEQYF. As DNA, the CDR3 is TGTGCCAGCAGTTACTCGATGGGACAGGGGTCCTACGAGCAGTACTTC. J is TRBJ2-7 and V is TRBV6-5; TRBD1 aligns across 10 bases. This CDR3 comprises 16 residues. Per germline, CDR1 MNHEY and CDR2 SVGAGI. J was trimmed by 1 base and V by 0 bases; bases with no gene match: 3.

This chain joins TRBV24-1 and TRBJ2-5; possibly TRBD1 for D (6 bases). V was trimmed by 4 bases and J by 5 bases, leaving 19 bases between them. This CDR3 spans 16 amino acids. Looked up from germline, CDR1 is KGHDR and CDR2 is SFDVKD. The CDR3 here is CATSDEDSTLLETQYF. The DNA of the CDR3 is TGTGCCACCAGTGACGAGGACAGTACACTTTTGGAGACCCAGTACTTC.